This T cell receptor beta chain was captured by sequencing in a study of chemoradiotherapy in HPV16-positive cancers. Notes on the study in general: Functional assays defining HPV-specific T cells used only a couple of HPV16-positive patients. During treatment, candidate HPV-specific clones and E7-related motifs expanded in tumor.

There are 15 residues in the CDR3. V was clipped by 5 bases and J by 2 bases; unmatched bases: 5. CDR1 is MNHEY, CDR2 SMNVEV, per germline (reference sequence). As concerns this clone: Its target is unknown.

Generated by immunoSEQ multiplex PCR, the TCRdb table keeps only in-frame clones and is missing some. The sample has 13,000 or so clones, approximately 90% seen once. This receptor was taken from a human donor with HPV-associated anogenital cancer. The chain has TRBV27 and TRBJ1-2; 10 nucleotides line up with TRBD1. Here the sequenced sample was blood, taken from a patient who underwent chemoradiotherapy. CDR3 region: CASSPVTGGNYGYTF. In DNA, the CDR3 is TGTGCCAGCAGTCCAGTGACAGGGGGCAACTATGGCTACACCTTC.